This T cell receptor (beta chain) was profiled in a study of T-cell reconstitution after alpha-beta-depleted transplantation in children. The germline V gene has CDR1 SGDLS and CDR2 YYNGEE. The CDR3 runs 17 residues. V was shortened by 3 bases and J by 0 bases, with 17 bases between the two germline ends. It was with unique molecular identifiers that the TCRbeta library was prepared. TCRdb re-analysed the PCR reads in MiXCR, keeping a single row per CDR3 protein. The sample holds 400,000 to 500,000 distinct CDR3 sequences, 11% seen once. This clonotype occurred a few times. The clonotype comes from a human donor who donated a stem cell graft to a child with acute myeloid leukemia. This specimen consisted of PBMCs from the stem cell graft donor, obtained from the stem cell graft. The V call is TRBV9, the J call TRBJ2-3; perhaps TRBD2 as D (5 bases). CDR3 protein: CASSAETGYLSTDTQYF. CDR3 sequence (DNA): TGTGCCAGCAGCGCTGAGACGGGATATTTAAGCACAGATACGCAGTATTTT.